This passage covers 14 T cell receptor beta chains from one sample sequenced in a study of T cell responses to AZD1222 COVID-19 vaccine. TCRdb's copy holds only in-frame clones and misses some; the assay was immunoSEQ multiplex PCR. The repertoire has approximately 130,000 clones, roughly nine tenths of them found once; the top ten carry over 9%. The sample here was peripheral blood, taken 28 days after the second AZD1222 dose. These receptors all come from an adult who received the AZD1222 COVID-19 vaccine.

V and J are TRBV6-6 and TRBJ1-2; 7 bases agree with TRBD1. The CDR3 has 14 residues. Germline V gene lookup returns CDR1 MNHNY and CDR2 SVGAGI (reference sequence). The V and J ends lost 7 bases and 2 bases, in that order; junction bases with no gene match: 7. The CDR3 region is CASIPPTGNYGYTF. CDR3 DNA sequence: TGTGCCAGCATCCCCCCGACAGGGAACTATGGCTACACCTTC.

The V and J genes are TRBV29-1 and TRBJ1-1; no reliable D call. V gave up 5 bases and J gave up 3 bases, with 13 bases separating them. Germline assignment: CDR1 SQVTM and CDR2 ANQGSEA. The CDR3 covers 13 residues. This chain's CDR3 is CSVRMGEYTEAFF. CDR3 coding DNA: TGCAGCGTTCGGATGGGAGAGTACACTGAAGCTTTCTTT.

V usage is TRBV2 and J usage is TRBJ1-1; 9 bases match TRBD1. There are 12 residues in the CDR3. Germline V CDR1 and CDR2: SNHLY, FYNNEI. The J segment lost 2 bases and the V segment lost 10 bases, leaving 2 bases of the junction unmatched. CDR3: CATTGGNTEAFF. CDR3 coding DNA: TGTGCCACAACAGGGGGCAACACTGAAGCTTTCTTT.

This clone was counted between two and nine times. For the CDR3, the DNA is TGTGCCAGTAGTATACCGGACAGGGTCTACGAGCAGTACTTC. This encodes CASSIPDRVYEQYF. The J gene is TRBJ2-7, the V gene TRBV19; 8 nucleotides align to TRBD1. J was trimmed by 3 bases and V by 2 bases; bases with no gene match: 3. Germline V gene sequence: CDR1 LNHDA, CDR2 SQIVND (reference sequence). There are 14 residues in the CDR3. The entire variable domain, with the rest obtained from reference TRBV19 and TRBJ2-7, is as follows: DGGITQSPKYLFRKEGQNVTLSCEQNLNHDAMYWYRQDPGQGLRLIYYSQIVNDFQKGDIAEGYSVSREKKESFPLTVTSAQKNPTAFYLCASSIPDRVYEQYFGPGTRLTVT.

The chain recombines TRBV5-6 with TRBJ2-5; D is perhaps TRBD1 or TRBD2 (6 bases each). V was pared by 8 bases and J by 3 bases, with 20 bases between. The CDR3 loop spans 15 amino acids. The V gene's germline CDR1 is SGHDT and CDR2 YYEEEE. CDR3 sequence: CASDLGGYPKETQYF. In nucleotides, the CDR3 is TGTGCCAGTGATCTGGGGGGCTACCCCAAAGAGACCCAGTACTTC.

This clone appeared a single time. The gene calls are TRBV7-3 and TRBJ2-7; 7 nucleotides match TRBD2. In germline, CDR1 is SGHTA, CDR2 FQGTGA. This CDR3 is 15 amino acids long. With V trimmed by 5 bases and J by 6 bases, 13 bases remained unmatched. The CDR3 sequence: CASSPRLAGMGEQYF. CDR3 coding DNA: TGTGCCAGCAGCCCTAGACTAGCTGGGATGGGCGAGCAGTACTTC. Drawing the rest from reference TRBV7-3 and TRBJ2-7, the complete variable domain is GAGVSQTPSNKVTEKGKYVELRCDPISGHTALYWYRQSLGQGPEFLIYFQGTGAADDSGLPNDRFFAVRPEGSVSTLKIQRTERGDSAVYLCASSPRLAGMGEQYFGPGTRLTVT.

The rearrangement uses TRBV2 and TRBJ1-1; 7 bases match TRBD1. The CDR3 spans 12 residues. CDR1 and CDR2 from the germline V gene are SNHLY and FYNNEI. V gave up 6 bases and J gave up 8 bases; unmatched junction bases: 6. In nucleotides, the CDR3 is TGTGCCAGCAGACGACAGGGAATCGAAGCTTTCTTT. This sequence encodes CASRRQGIEAFF.

The V and J genes are TRBV12-5 and TRBJ1-3; no firm D call. V was pared by 6 bases and J by 6 bases, with 12 bases between. Germline V gene lookup returns CDR1 LGHNT and CDR2 FRNRAP. There are 13 residues in the CDR3. The CDR3 reads CASGSSEQNTIYF. For the CDR3, the DNA is TGTGCTAGTGGCTCTTCGGAGCAAAACACCATATATTTT.

The chain combines TRBV11-2 with TRBJ1-5; maybe TRBD1 (6 bases). The CDR3 loop spans 17 amino acids. Per germline, CDR1 SGHAT and CDR2 FQNNGV. Trimming pared 5 bases from V and 0 bases from J, leaving 17 bases between. The DNA of the CDR3 is TGTGCCAGCAGCCCGGGGGGCGCACAAAATAGCAATCAGCCCCAGCATTTT. Its protein product is CASSPGGAQNSNQPQHF.

This chain joins TRBV5-4 and TRBJ2-3, with no clear D. CDR1 is SGHNT, CDR2 YYREEE, per germline (reference sequence). The CDR3 runs 16 residues. The ends were cut back, 4 bases at V and 0 bases at J, with 15 bases in the middle. The CDR3 is CASSPGVKRSTDTQYF. CDR3 nucleotides: TGTGCCAGCAGCCCAGGAGTAAAGCGAAGCACAGATACGCAGTATTTT.

J is TRBJ2-3 and V is TRBV18; D unclear. CDR3 length: 15 amino acids. Looked up from germline, CDR1 is KGHSH and CDR2 is LQKENI. V was cut by 2 bases and J by 4 bases, with 13 bases left in between. DNA for the CDR3: TGTGCCAGCTCACCAGCTACGTCAAGGGCAGATACGCAGTATTTT. Its protein is CASSPATSRADTQYF.

The V gene is TRBV20-1, the J gene TRBJ1-1; 9 bases match TRBD1. This CDR3 region has 11 residues. CDR1 DFQATT and CDR2 SNEGSKA come from the germline V gene (reference sequence). For the CDR3, the DNA is TGCAGCGGAGACAGGGGGACTGAAGCTTTCTTT. This translates into CSGDRGTEAFF.

Only one count was recorded for this clone. This rearrangement joins TRBV6-5 to TRBJ2-3; D is unclear. Trimming removed 0 bases at V and 2 bases at J, with 9 bases between. The CDR3 totals 15 residues. Germline V gene lookup returns CDR1 MNHEY and CDR2 SVGAGI. The CDR3 is CASSYSILFTDTQYF. CDR3 bases: TGTGCCAGCAGTTACTCGATTCTATTCACAGATACGCAGTATTTT.

V and J are TRBV2 and TRBJ1-1; the match to TRBD1 covers 8 bases. The CDR3 is 13 residues long. Germline trimming cut 4 bases from V and 7 bases from J; bases unmatched to any gene: 5. The germline CDR1 and CDR2 sequences are SNHLY and FYNNEI. The CDR3 DNA is TGTGCCAGCAGTGGGACAGGGAACGGTGAAGCTTTCTTT. Translation gives CASSGTGNGEAFF.